What follows is one TCR beta chain and its context. The antigen is unknown. The entry originates in a study of T cell responses to AZD1222 COVID-19 vaccine. Study outcomes and limitations: Targets within unmutated variant regions were reportedly found for nearly half of spike-specific TCRs. Every sample of the repertoires postdated the peak T cell response.

TCRdb keeps only in-frame clones here, not all; method: immunoSEQ multiplex PCR. The sample includes 150,000 to 200,000 clones, about 91% of them seen just once. Specimen: peripheral blood, collected 28 days after the second AZD1222 dose. This sequence was found in an adult who received the AZD1222 COVID-19 vaccine.

The CDR3 nucleotides are TGTGCCAGCAGTTACGGACAACAAGATGGCTACACCTTC. Its translation: CASSYGQQDGYTF. This chain joins TRBV6-6 and TRBJ1-2, with D maybe TRBD1 (5 bases). Per germline, CDR1 MNHNY and CDR2 SVGAGI (reference sequence). The CDR3 consists of 13 residues. Trimming took off 2 bases at V and 6 bases at J, with 10 bases between the two ends.